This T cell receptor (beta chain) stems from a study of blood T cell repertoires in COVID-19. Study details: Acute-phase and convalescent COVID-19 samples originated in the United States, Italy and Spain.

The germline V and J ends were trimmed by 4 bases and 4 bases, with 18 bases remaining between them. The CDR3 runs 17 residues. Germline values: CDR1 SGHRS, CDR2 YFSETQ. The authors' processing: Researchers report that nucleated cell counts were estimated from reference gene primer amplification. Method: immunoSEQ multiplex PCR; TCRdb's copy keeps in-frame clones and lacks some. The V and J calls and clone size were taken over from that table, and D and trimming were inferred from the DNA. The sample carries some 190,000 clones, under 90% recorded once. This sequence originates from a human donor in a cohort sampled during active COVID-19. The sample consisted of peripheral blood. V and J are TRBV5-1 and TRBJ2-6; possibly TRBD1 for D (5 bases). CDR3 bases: TGCGCCAGCAGCCTCATCCCCCAGGGCGCCGGGGCCAACGTCCTGACTTTC. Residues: CASSLIPQGAGANVLTF.